This is a list of T cell receptor beta chains from one sample in a study of CD8+ T cells in alopecia areata. Profiled with immunoSEQ multiplex PCR; TCRdb holds only in-frame clones, not every one. The top ten clones hold over 0.55% of a sample with about 190,000 clones, 60% to 70% of them seen once. Source: CD4+ T cells sorted from blood, taken at week 4, from a patient treated with tofacitinib. The receptors originated from a human donor with alopecia areata. Both conserved end residues are part of each CDR3. The D gene is left open where the match is weak. Not all rows give a size; the values are once, few, many and, for expanded clones, a class.

v_call	d_call	j_call	clone_size	cdr3_aa	cdr3_nt
TRBV29-1	-	TRBJ2-5	-	CSVESGAQYF	TGCAGCGTTGAATCCGGGGCCCAGTACTTC
TRBV25-1	-	TRBJ2-7	once	CASTGSYEQYF	TGTGCCAGCACCGGATCCTACGAGCAGTACTTC
TRBV6-5	TRBD2	TRBJ2-1	-	CASSPPLAGANEQFF	TGTGCCAGCAGCCCCCCCCTAGCGGGAGCGAATGAGCAGTTCTTC
TRBV4-3	-	TRBJ2-4	few	CASSQDFDGLTDIQYF	TGCGCCAGCAGCCAAGATTTTGACGGATTGACGGACATTCAGTACTTC
TRBV30	TRBD1	TRBJ2-7	-	CAWLQGPYEQYF	TGTGCCTGGCTACAGGGGCCCTACGAGCAGTACTTC
TRBV29-1	-	TRBJ1-1	-	CSVGRMDTEAFF	TGCAGCGTCGGACGGATGGACACTGAAGCTTTCTTT
TRBV5-4	-	TRBJ2-7	few	CASSPGLPYEQYF	TGTGCCAGCAGCCCCGGACTACCCTACGAGCAGTACTTC
TRBV29-1	-	TRBJ2-5	few	CSVGGAGEETQYF	TGCAGCGTTGGGGGCGCTGGGGAAGAGACCCAGTACTTC
TRBV11-2	TRBD2	TRBJ2-1	-	CASSPLSSGRAIEQFF	TGTGCCAGCAGCCCTCTATCAAGCGGGAGGGCCATTGAGCAGTTCTTC
TRBV30	-	TRBJ2-1	few	CAWSQGSGEQFF	TGTGCCTGGAGTCAGGGGTCAGGAGAGCAGTTCTTC
TRBV30	-	TRBJ1-1	-	CAWTAQVGAEAFF	TGTGCCTGGACCGCCCAGGTCGGCGCTGAAGCTTTCTTT
TRBV29-1	-	TRBJ2-7	once	CSVEFPGEEQYF	TGCAGCGTTGAATTCCCAGGGGAGGAGCAGTACTTC
TRBV5-1	-	TRBJ2-6	few	CASSFGGDSSGANVLTF	TGCGCCAGCAGCTTCGGGGGCGATTCGTCTGGGGCCAACGTCCTGACTTTC
TRBV7-9	TRBD1	TRBJ1-2	-	CASSFDRVGYTF	TGTGCCAGCAGCTTTGACAGGGTCGGCTACACCTTC
TRBV6-1	-	TRBJ2-7	-	CASSDEGGYEQYF	TGTGCCAGCAGCGACGAGGGGGGCTACGAGCAGTACTTC
TRBV29-1	TRBD1	TRBJ2-2	-	CSVGQGAGELFF	TGCAGCGTTGGACAGGGGGCCGGGGAGCTGTTTTTT
TRBV7-2	TRBD2	TRBJ2-1	few	CASSRRALAGYNEQFF	TGTGCCAGCAGCCGTAGGGCGCTAGCGGGGTACAATGAGCAGTTCTTC
TRBV29-1	-	TRBJ1-1	-	CSVENVEAFF	TGCAGCGTTGAAAACGTGGAAGCTTTCTTT
TRBV7-9	TRBD2	TRBJ2-7	-	CASSARGAGGVAYEQYF	TGTGCCAGCAGCGCAAGAGGTGCGGGGGGAGTTGCCTACGAGCAGTACTTC
TRBV5-1	-	TRBJ2-7	-	CASSFLDPGAHPYEQYF	TGCGCCAGCAGCTTCCTCGACCCCGGGGCCCACCCCTACGAGCAGTACTTC
TRBV6-6	-	TRBJ2-5	-	CASRGRQVETQYF	TGTGCCAGCAGGGGGCGCCAGGTGGAGACCCAGTACTTC
TRBV7-2	TRBD2	TRBJ2-1	-	CASSRSGATYNEQFF	TGTGCCAGCAGCCGGAGCGGGGCTACCTACAATGAGCAGTTCTTC
TRBV7-2	-	TRBJ1-2	few	CASSLRGSLTF	TGTGCCAGCAGCTTAAGAGGGAGCCTCACCTTC
TRBV7-2	-	TRBJ2-5	few	CASSPGGRDPYF	TGTGCCAGCAGCCCGGGGGGCCGGGATCCCTACTTC
TRBV29-1	TRBD1	TRBJ2-3	few	CSVGTGGTDTQYF	TGCAGCGTGGGGACAGGGGGCACAGATACGCAGTATTTT
TRBV30	-	TRBJ1-2	once	CAWSVQDYYGYTF	TGTGCCTGGAGTGTACAGGACTACTATGGCTACACCTTC
TRBV30	TRBD2	TRBJ2-1	-	CAWSVEGLDEQFF	TGTGCCTGGAGTGTTGAGGGACTAGACGAGCAGTTCTTC
TRBV30	-	TRBJ2-4	-	CAGERPGNIQYF	TGTGCCGGAGAACGTCCGGGAAACATTCAGTACTTC
TRBV29-1	-	TRBJ2-5	few	CSVSPKGETQYF	TGCAGCGTATCACCCAAGGGAGAGACCCAGTACTTC
TRBV23-1	-	TRBJ2-2	-	CASDDRLTGELFF	TGCGCCAGCGATGACAGACTCACCGGGGAGCTGTTTTTT
TRBV30	-	TRBJ1-4	-	CALQGGATNEKLFF	TGTGCCTTACAAGGCGGGGCAACTAATGAAAAACTGTTTTTT
TRBV5-4	TRBD1	TRBJ2-5	-	CASSSRQGSETQYF	TGTGCCAGCAGCTCCCGACAGGGATCAGAGACCCAGTACTTC
TRBV5-6	TRBD2	TRBJ2-1	-	CASSPGLADYNEQFF	TGTGCCAGCAGCCCAGGACTAGCCGATTACAATGAGCAGTTCTTC
TRBV29-1	TRBD1	TRBJ2-5	-	CSVEDLGQQETQYF	TGCAGCGTTGAAGACCTGGGACAGCAAGAGACCCAGTACTTC
TRBV4-1	TRBD2	TRBJ2-5	-	CASSHPSSGRRVETQYF	TGCGCCAGCAGCCATCCTTCTAGCGGGAGAAGGGTAGAGACCCAGTACTTC